The present T cell receptor beta chain was sequenced within a study of OX40 agonist ivuxolimab in advanced cancers. This clone turned up a few times. This CDR3 spans 14 amino acids. The V gene lost 4 bases and the J gene lost 6 bases, with 16 bases spanning the gap. In germline, CDR1 is SGHTA, CDR2 FQGNSA. Clones were sequenced by immunoSEQ multiplex PCR, and TCRdb holds only the in-frame ones, with some missing. The sample has approximately 31,000 clones; 60% to 85% are singletons. The chain couples TRBV7-2 to TRBJ2-7, with D possibly matching TRBD2 (7 bases). The material sequenced was CD4+ or CD8+ T cells sorted from blood, taken in a trial of the OX40 agonist ivuxolimab. This receptor was taken from an adult with an advanced solid tumor such as melanoma, head and neck, liver or kidney cancer. The CDR3 reads CASSSARGRSEQYF. The CDR3 coding sequence is TGTGCCAGCAGCTCAGCGCGGGGGCGGAGCGAGCAGTACTTC.